The 2 T cell receptor beta chains listed next were all sequenced from one sample in a study of T cells in Graves' hyperthyroidism and ophthalmopathy (dated by TCRdb to about 2019). The library was built by means of multiplex PCR. Sequencing was performed on an Illumina HiSeq 2000. Amplification of TCR beta CDR3 regions was carried out from RNA transcripts. The TCR CDR3 was subjected to a first round of RT-PCR using the HTBI primer set and the Qiagen OneStep RT-PCR kit. TCRdb trimmed the raw reads at Q25, called clones with MiXCR and kept productive beta chains. Every distinct CDR3 protein forms one entry, paired with its most common genes and DNA. The sample records some 500,000 distinct CDR3 sequences, 14% of which are singletons. Together, the top ten hold less than 20% of the sample. Sequencing was done on a sample of blood. These receptors all come from a woman aged 18-29 years with Graves' hyperthyroidism.

This clonotype has just a few counts. V usage is TRBV6-1 and J usage is TRBJ1-5; D not resolved. Trimming stripped 2 bases from V and 5 bases from J, with 13 bases between. The CDR3 is 15 amino acids. CDR1 and CDR2 from the germline V gene are MNHNS and SASEGT. Written as DNA, the CDR3 is TGTGCCAGCAGTGAAACTCTTAGGGCAGATCAGCCCCAGCATTTT. This codes for CASSETLRADQPQHF.

The chain uses TRBV2 and TRBJ1-6; D perhaps matches TRBD1 (6 bases). Germline V gene data show CDR1 as SNHLY and CDR2 as FYNNEI. The CDR3 is 15 amino acids. V lost 3 bases and J 9 bases, leaving 15 bases between the germline ends. CDR3 in amino acids: CASSDEPTGSSPLHF. CDR3 DNA sequence: TGTGCCAGCAGTGATGAACCTACAGGGAGTTCACCCCTCCACTTT.